A single sample gave rise to the 17 T cell receptor beta chains below, sequenced in a study of blood T cell repertoires in COVID-19. Clones were read by immunoSEQ multiplex PCR, and TCRdb kept only the in-frame ones, dropping some. The table shows approximately 230,000 clones, with about nine tenths occurring only once. Sequences were obtained from PBMCs or T cells enriched from blood (not recorded which). Receptors originate from a man younger than 35 who had recovered from COVID-19.

The rearrangement links TRBV3-1 (or the pseudogene TRBV3-2) to TRBJ2-1; D unclear. Germline V gives CDR1 LGHDT, CDR2 YNNKEL (reference sequence). The CDR3 is 11 residues long. Deletions cut 3 bases from V and 7 bases from J, with 4 bases between. CDR3 bases: TGTGCCAGCAGCCATCCAAATGAGCAGTTCTTC. Translated, it gives CASSHPNEQFF.

The rearrangement links TRBV2 to TRBJ2-1; TRBD2 might be the D (5 bases). The CDR3 sequence is 12 residues long. Per germline, CDR1 SNHLY and CDR2 FYNNEI. V lost 4 bases and J 8 bases, leaving 9 bases between the germline ends. In DNA form, the CDR3 reads TGTGCCAGCAGTGCTAGCTGGGATGAGCAGTTCTTC. Translated, it gives CASSASWDEQFF.

This chain connects TRBV18 to TRBJ2-1; 10 bases agree with TRBD2. V trimming: 1 base; J trimming: 7 bases; junction bases outside the gene matches: 4. Germline CDR1 reads KGHSH; CDR2 reads LQKENI. This CDR3 is 15 amino acids long. The CDR3 nucleotides read TGTGCCAGCTCACCACAGCGGGAGGGCCTTAATGAGCAGTTCTTC. The encoded protein is CASSPQREGLNEQFF.

The chain uses TRBV10-2 and TRBJ1-1; no reliable D call. V was clipped by 6 bases and J by 5 bases, with 7 bases between them. This CDR3 is built from 11 residues. Germline V gene data show CDR1 as WSHSY and CDR2 as SAAADI. The CDR3 loop is CASRSGTEAFF. CDR3 nucleotides: TGCGCCAGCAGGAGCGGGACTGAAGCTTTCTTT.

This chain connects TRBV28 to TRBJ1-1; D is uncertain. The ends were cut back, 7 bases at V and 1 base at J, with 10 bases in the middle. This CDR3 has 13 amino acids. CDR1 MDHEN and CDR2 SYDVKM come from the germline V gene. The CDR3 reads CASIRAGNTEAFF. DNA for the CDR3: TGTGCCAGCATAAGGGCGGGGAACACTGAAGCTTTCTTT.

This clone was found a few times. The rearrangement uses TRBV3-1 (or the pseudogene TRBV3-2) and TRBJ1-2, with D maybe TRBD1 (5 bases). The length of the CDR3 is 17 residues. Germline V gives CDR1 LGHDT, CDR2 YNNKEL (reference sequence). Between the trimmed V and J ends, which lost 1 base and 4 bases, there was a span of 19 bases. The chain's CDR3 is CASSQGLTGQDPYGYTF. Written as DNA, the CDR3 is TGTGCCAGCAGCCAAGGTTTAACAGGCCAGGATCCCTATGGCTACACCTTC.

The rearrangement uses TRBV2 and TRBJ1-2; 9 nucleotides agree with TRBD1. The junction had 8 bases not matched to a gene; V was cut back by 8 bases and J by 7 bases. The CDR3 covers 13 residues. Looked up from germline, CDR1 is SNHLY and CDR2 is FYNNEI. The CDR3, as DNA: TGTGCCAGCTCGGGAGACAGGGGGTTTGGCTACACCTTC. Encoded protein: CASSGDRGFGYTF. Drawing the rest from reference TRBV2 and TRBJ1-2, the complete variable domain is EPEVTQTPSHQVTQMGQEVILRCVPISNHLYFYWYRQILGQKVEFLVSFYNNEISEKSEIFDDQFSVERPDGSNFTLKIRSTKLEDSAMYFCASSGDRGFGYTFGSGTRLTVV.

This clone was counted a few times. The chain couples TRBV30 to TRBJ2-1, with 8 bases identical to TRBD2. This CDR3 is built from 13 residues. Germline V gene sequence: CDR1 GTSNPN, CDR2 SVGIG (reference sequence). The J segment lost 6 bases and the V segment lost 3 bases, leaving 4 bases of the junction unmatched. The CDR3 DNA follows: TGTGCCTGGAGCCGGGGGGGGTCCAATGAGCAGTTCTTC. Its protein product is CAWSRGGSNEQFF. Combining the CDR3 with reference TRBV30 and TRBJ2-1 gives the whole variable domain SQTIHQWPATLVQPVGSPLSLECTVEGTSNPNLYWYRQAAGRGLQLLFYSVGIGQISSEVPQNLSASRPQDRQFILSSKKLLLSDSGFYLCAWSRGGSNEQFFGPGTRLTVL.

The chain couples TRBV27 to TRBJ1-6; maybe TRBD1 (5 bases). CDR1 and CDR2 (germline): MNHEY, SMNVEV (reference sequence). The ends were cut back, 2 bases at V and 10 bases at J, with 6 bases in the middle. The CDR3 totals 12 residues. The CDR3: CASSLQGSPLHF. CDR3 coding DNA: TGTGCCAGCAGTTTACAGGGATCACCCCTCCACTTT.

This clone was counted a single time. This chain joins TRBV28 and TRBJ1-5; 10 bases agree with TRBD1. The CDR3 spans 15 residues. Trimming took 5 bases from V and 5 from J; bases not matched to a gene: 6. The germline gives CDR1 MDHEN, CDR2 SYDVKM. The CDR3 spells CASSRGTGVHQPQHF. DNA for the CDR3: TGTGCCAGCAGTCGAGGGACAGGGGTTCATCAGCCCCAGCATTTT.

The V call is TRBV3-1 (or the pseudogene TRBV3-2), the J call TRBJ2-1; a possible D gene is TRBD2 (6 bases). V shed 5 bases and J shed 1 base, with 15 bases lying between them. Looked up from germline, CDR1 is LGHDT and CDR2 is YNNKEL (reference sequence). This CDR3 has 16 residues. The CDR3 DNA is TGTGCCAGCAGCTCTGGCTACGGGAGTTCCTACAATGAGCAGTTCTTC. Translating gives CASSSGYGSSYNEQFF.

The V gene is TRBV5-5, the J gene TRBJ2-1, with 9 bases identical to TRBD2. The V gene end was trimmed by 0 bases and the J gene end by 6 bases; junction bases not matched to a gene: 10. This CDR3 is 17 amino acids long. Germline assignment: CDR1 SGHKS and CDR2 YYEKEE (reference sequence). Here the CDR3 DNA reads TGTGCCAGCAGCTTGGCTCCTAGCGGGGTTCTCGGCAATGAGCAGTTCTTC. It yields the protein CASSLAPSGVLGNEQFF.

The chain is built from TRBV6-1 and TRBJ2-2; unclear D gene. V gave up 3 bases and J gave up 7 bases, with 9 bases separating them. The length of the CDR3 is 13 residues. Germline V lookup: CDR1 MNHNS, CDR2 SASEGT. CDR3 loop: CASSDSFRGELFF. CDR3 coding DNA: TGTGCCAGCAGTGATAGCTTCCGCGGGGAGCTGTTTTTT.

The V and J genes are TRBV27 and TRBJ1-5, with 8 nucleotides matching TRBD1. Germline lookup yields CDR1 MNHEY and CDR2 SMNVEV (reference sequence). This CDR3 spans 14 amino acids. V shed 5 bases and J 9 bases; nucleotides not matched to a gene: 9. In DNA, the CDR3 is TGTGCCAGCAGTCTCCGACAGGGGATATGGCCCCAGCATTTT. This gives the protein CASSLRQGIWPQHF.

This rearrangement joins TRBV30 to TRBJ2-3; TRBD2 matches 10 bases. CDR3 length equals 13 residues. Losses at the gene ends were 8 bases for V and 0 bases for J; bases not matched to a gene: 2. Germline V CDR1 and CDR2: GTSNPN, SVGIG (reference sequence). Written as DNA, the CDR3 is TGTGCCAGTAGCGGGGGGAGCACAGATACGCAGTATTTT. Its translation is CASSGGSTDTQYF.

The genes are TRBV9 and TRBJ2-7, with TRBD1 matching 7 bases. The CDR3 has 12 residues. With V trimmed by 4 bases and J by 5 bases, 3 bases remained unmatched. Germline V gives CDR1 SGDLS, CDR2 YYNGEE. The CDR3 sequence is CASSSDRHEQYF. CDR3 bases: TGTGCCAGCAGCTCGGACAGGCACGAGCAGTACTTC.

V is TRBV24-1 and J is TRBJ2-1; TRBD2 agrees at 10 bases. V dropped 4 bases and J dropped 10; count of bases not matched to a gene: 12. The germline V gene encodes CDR1 KGHDR and CDR2 SFDVKD. The CDR3 consists of 16 residues. The CDR3 spells CATSDLTSGQANEQFF. CDR3 DNA sequence: TGTGCCACCAGTGACCTGACTAGCGGGCAAGCCAACGAGCAGTTCTTC.